Listed here are 26 T cell receptor beta chains from one sample, sequenced in a study of OX40 agonist ivuxolimab in advanced cancers. The table came from immunoSEQ multiplex PCR; TCRdb's copy has only in-frame clones and leaves some out. The table shows more than 75,000 clones, with 80% to 85% occurring only once. The sample was CD4+ or CD8+ T cells sorted from blood, taken in a trial of the OX40 agonist ivuxolimab. These receptors were collected from an adult with an advanced solid tumor such as melanoma, head and neck, liver or kidney cancer.

The count of this clone is one. The chain has TRBV6-1 and TRBJ1-3; perhaps TRBD1 as D (5 bases). Trimming removed 8 bases at V and 4 bases at J, with 12 bases between. Germline assignment: CDR1 MNHNS and CDR2 SASEGT. The CDR3 is 13 amino acids. CDR3 protein: CASPRAGGNTIYF. The CDR3 nucleotides are TGTGCCAGCCCCCGGGCAGGGGGAAACACCATATATTTT.

A remark on this clone: It may be a read error: a sequence one base away is much more abundant. Additional DNA sequences in this sample encode the identical CDR3. The J gene is TRBJ1-2, the V gene TRBV28; a possible D gene is TRBD1 (5 bases). The CDR3 runs to 13 residues. Deletions cut 5 bases from V and 2 bases from J, with 9 bases between. Germline values: CDR1 MDHEN, CDR2 SYDVKM. CDR3 sequence reads: CASSTTGNYGYTF. In DNA, the CDR3 is TGTGCCAGCAGTACAACAGGAAACTATGGCTACACCTTC.

This clone was detected a few times. The chain joins TRBV21-1 to TRBJ1-1; the table's TRBD1 call for D was not verified on the DNA. TRBV21-1 is deemed a pseudogene. The CDR3 loop spans 13 amino acids. The CDR3 sequence is CASSLRWGRRAFF. The CDR3 region has the DNA TGTGCCAGCAGCCTCCGCTGGGGGCGCCGGGCTTTCTTT.

The chain joins TRBV29-1 to TRBJ2-1, with TRBD1 identical over 9 bases. V lost 5 bases and J lost 3; bases outside the gene matches: 2. This CDR3 comprises 13 residues. Germline V gene data show CDR1 as SQVTM and CDR2 as ANQGSEA. This chain's CDR3 is CSVPGQGYNEQFF. As DNA, the CDR3 is TGCAGCGTTCCGGGACAGGGCTACAATGAGCAGTTCTTC.

The rearrangement links TRBV5-5 to TRBJ2-3, with TRBD1 identical over 7 bases. The CDR3 runs 16 residues. Trimming cost V 3 bases and J 0 bases; bases outside gene matches: 7. Germline CDR1 and CDR2: SGHKS and YYEKEE (reference sequence). The CDR3 DNA follows: TGTGCCAGCAGCTCCCTGGGACAGCTCAGCACAGATACGCAGTATTTT. As protein: CASSSLGQLSTDTQYF.

V gene TRBV28 combines with J gene TRBJ1-3; possibly TRBD1 for D (5 bases). With 2 bases removed from V and 2 bases from J, the gap between germline ends came to 10 bases. This CDR3 contains 15 residues. Germline CDR1 MDHEN, CDR2 SYDVKM. Written as DNA, the CDR3 is TGTGCCAGCAGTTTACATGCGACAGCTGGAAACACCATATATTTT. It yields the protein CASSLHATAGNTIYF.

This clone turned up a few times. The chain carries TRBV18 and TRBJ1-1, with 10 bases fitting TRBD1. The germline V gene has CDR1 KGHSH and CDR2 LQKENI. V was clipped by 6 bases and J by 0 bases; unmatched bases: 7. This CDR3 region has 16 residues. CDR3 in amino acids: CASSERDRGLNTEAFF. CDR3 bases: TGTGCCAGCTCGGAACGGGACAGGGGTTTGAACACTGAAGCTTTCTTT.

The rearrangement links TRBV28 to TRBJ1-4, with TRBD1 matching over 7 bases. Losses at the gene ends were 6 bases for V and 6 bases for J; bases not matched to a gene: 10. The germline V gene encodes CDR1 MDHEN and CDR2 SYDVKM. The CDR3 runs 15 residues. CDR3 region: CASSQGGPGYEKLFF. The CDR3 DNA is TGTGCCAGCAGCCAAGGGGGCCCCGGGTATGAAAAACTGTTTTTT.

This chain links TRBV6-1 with TRBJ2-5; no definite D call. From germline, CDR1 is MNHNS and CDR2 SASEGT. The ends were cut back, 2 bases at V and 4 bases at J, with 5 bases in the middle. The CDR3 extends over 12 amino acids. The CDR3 bases are TGTGCCAGCAGTGAAATTGGAGAGACCCAGTACTTC. As protein: CASSEIGETQYF.

The count of this clone is one. The V call is TRBV4-3, the J call TRBJ2-5; 9 nucleotides align to TRBD1. CDR3 length: 16 residues. V lost 5 bases to trimming and J lost 5 bases; unmatched junction nucleotides: 12. Germline assignment: CDR1 LGHNA and CDR2 YSLEER. In nucleotides, the CDR3 is TGCGCCAGCAGCGAGGGACAGGGAGGGCCCTGGGAGACCCAGTACTTC. Protein: CASSEGQGGPWETQYF.

The V gene is TRBV7-9, the J gene TRBJ1-1; the D is unclear. Trimming cost V 5 bases and J 1 base, with 8 bases left between them. The length of the CDR3 is 13 residues. Germline V gene lookup returns CDR1 SEHNR and CDR2 FQNEAQ (reference sequence). CDR3 residues: CASSPQENTEAFF. The CDR3 DNA reads as TGTGCCAGCAGCCCGCAGGAGAACACTGAAGCTTTCTTT.

This clone appeared once. The chain has TRBV6-1 and TRBJ1-1; the D gene is possibly TRBD1 (5 bases). Between the trimmed V and J ends, which lost 0 bases and 11 bases, there was a span of 19 bases. Germline V gives CDR1 MNHNS, CDR2 SASEGT. This CDR3 is 15 amino acids long. The CDR3 DNA is TGTGCCAGCAGTGAAGCGCTGCAGGGTCCGCTCTCTGCTTTCTTT. This sequence encodes CASSEALQGPLSAFF.

The chain combines TRBV7-8 with TRBJ1-6; no clear D. The CDR3 covers 13 residues. V was clipped by 0 bases and J by 7 bases, with 4 bases between them. Germline loops: CDR1 SGHVS, CDR2 FQNEAQ. The CDR3 is CASSLAGNSPLHF. The CDR3, as DNA: TGTGCCAGCAGCTTAGCGGGGAATTCACCCCTCCACTTT.

The chain has TRBV7-3 and TRBJ2-1; 9 bases are shared with TRBD2. Germline V gene data show CDR1 as SGHTA and CDR2 as FQGTGA. This CDR3 is 16 amino acids long. Unmatched junction bases numbered 6, after V lost 1 base and J lost 5 bases. DNA of the CDR3: TGTGCCAGCAGCTTAAGTCTAGCGGGGTTGAACAATGAGCAGTTCTTC. It yields the protein CASSLSLAGLNNEQFF.

The V gene is TRBV6-6, the J gene TRBJ1-2; the D is unclear. CDR1 is MNHNY and CDR2 is SVGAGI in the germline V gene (reference sequence). The CDR3 is made up of 15 amino acids. V lost 0 bases to trimming and J lost 6 bases, with 14 bases between them. In DNA, the CDR3 is TGTGCCAGCAGTTACTCTCCACCGGGTTTGAATGGCTACACCTTC. As protein: CASSYSPPGLNGYTF.

This clone was seen just once. V usage is TRBV27 and J usage is TRBJ1-2, with 8 bases lining up with TRBD1. Trimming at V came to 4 bases and at J to 4 bases, leaving 5 bases not matched to a gene. Germline assignment: CDR1 MNHEY and CDR2 SMNVEV (reference sequence). This CDR3 region has 14 residues. In DNA, the CDR3 is TGTGCCAGCAGTTCCTTGGACAGGGTCTATGGCTACACCTTC. Translation gives CASSSLDRVYGYTF.

This rearrangement joins TRBV30 to TRBJ2-3, with D hard to call. The CDR3 loop spans 11 amino acids. The germline V gene encodes CDR1 GTSNPN and CDR2 SVGIG (reference sequence). Between the trimmed V and J ends, which lost 1 base and 5 bases, there was a span of 4 bases. The CDR3 nucleotides are TGTGCCTGGAGTGGGGGAGATACGCAGTATTTT. Protein: CAWSGGDTQYF.

The chain has TRBV5-4 and TRBJ1-2; the match to TRBD1 covers 8 bases. V lost 3 bases to trimming and J lost 6 bases; unmatched junction nucleotides: 10. Germline V gives CDR1 SGHNT, CDR2 YYREEE (reference sequence). CDR3 length equals 15 residues. In nucleotides, the CDR3 is TGTGCCAGCAGCTCCGAGGGACAGGCAGATAATGGCTACACCTTC. This sequence encodes CASSSEGQADNGYTF. Full variable domain (remainder filled in from reference TRBV5-4 and TRBJ1-2): ETGVTQSPTHLIKTRGQQVTLRCSSQSGHNTVSWYQQALGQGPQFIFQYYREEENGRGNFPPRFSGLQFPNYSSELNVNALELDDSALYLCASSSEGQADNGYTFGSGTRLTVV.

The chain is built from TRBV10-2 and TRBJ2-1; TRBD1 is a possible D gene (5 bases). With 8 bases removed from V and 12 bases from J, the gap between germline ends came to 11 bases. The CDR3 consists of 10 residues. CDR1 is WSHSY, CDR2 SAAADI, per germline. CDR3 region: CASQGRGQFF. CDR3 coding DNA: TGCGCCAGCCAGGGCAGAGGGCAGTTCTTC.

The chain recombines TRBV9 with TRBJ2-6; D call uncertain. V gave up 0 bases and J gave up 2 bases, with 9 bases separating them. Per the germline V gene, CDR1 is SGDLS and CDR2 is YYNGEE. CDR3 size: 16 residues. Here the CDR3 reads CASSVDARPGANVLTF. The CDR3 nucleotides read TGTGCCAGCAGCGTAGATGCAAGGCCTGGGGCCAACGTCCTGACTTTC. The full variable domain, with the rest looked up from reference TRBV9 and TRBJ2-6, is DSGVTQTPKHLITATGQRVTLRCSPRSGDLSVYWYQQSLDQGLQFLIQYYNGEERAKGNILERFSAQQFPDLHSELNLSSLELGDSALYFCASSVDARPGANVLTFGAGSRLTVL.

The chain employs TRBV19 and TRBJ1-3; D unclear. The CDR3 runs to 15 residues. V shed 5 bases and J shed 0 bases, with 11 bases lying between them. Germline V gene data show CDR1 as LNHDA and CDR2 as SQIVND (reference sequence). The CDR3 nucleotides read TGTGCCAGTAGTGGCCGGGCTCACTCTGGAAACACCATATATTTT. Its translation: CASSGRAHSGNTIYF.

The chain links TRBV18 to TRBJ2-7; D possibly corresponds to TRBD1 (6 bases). V lost 3 bases and J lost 4, with 10 bases in between. This CDR3 has 13 residues. CDR1 and CDR2 (germline): KGHSH, LQKENI. The CDR3 region has the DNA TGTGCCAGCTCACCGTCAGGGGCTTACGAGCAGTACGTC. Protein product: CASSPSGAYEQYV.

The rearrangement joins TRBV28 to TRBJ1-1, with unresolved D. Trimming cost V 2 bases and J 11 bases, with 12 bases left between them. The CDR3 totals 12 residues. CDR1 is MDHEN and CDR2 is SYDVKM in the germline V gene. The CDR3 bases are TGTGCCAGCAGTTTAATGGGCATGAATGCTTTCTTT. The encoded protein is CASSLMGMNAFF. The full variable domain, completed using reference TRBV28 and TRBJ1-1, is DVKVTQSSRYLVKRTGEKVFLECVQDMDHENMFWYRQDPGLGLRLIYFSYDVKMKEKGDIPEGYSVSREKKERFSLILESASTNQTSMYLCASSLMGMNAFFGQGTRLTVV.

A single count supports this clone. The genes are TRBV10-3 and TRBJ2-2; possibly TRBD1 or TRBD2 for D (6 bases each). The V end lost 4 bases, the J end lost 2 bases, and 14 bases lay between the germline ends. This CDR3 has 16 amino acids. Germline assignment: CDR1 ENHRY and CDR2 SYGVKD. CDR3 sequence: CAISGARGANTGELFF. CDR3 nucleotide sequence: TGTGCCATCAGTGGGGCGAGGGGGGCTAACACCGGGGAGCTGTTTTTT.

The J gene is TRBJ1-1, the V gene TRBV19; no firm D call. This CDR3 contains 15 residues. Germline CDR1 reads LNHDA; CDR2 reads SQIVND (reference sequence). Trimming left V 0 bases short and J 8 bases short, with 16 bases between. In DNA, the CDR3 is TGTGCCAGTAGTATAGATCTATGGAGCAGGTCGGAAGCTTTCTTT. This codes for CASSIDLWSRSEAFF. Full variable domain (outside the CDR3, taken from reference TRBV19 and TRBJ1-1): DGGITQSPKYLFRKEGQNVTLSCEQNLNHDAMYWYRQDPGQGLRLIYYSQIVNDFQKGDIAEGYSVSREKKESFPLTVTSAQKNPTAFYLCASSIDLWSRSEAFFGQGTRLTVV.

The rearrangement links TRBV15 to TRBJ2-7; 7 bases agree with TRBD2. Germline assignment: CDR1 LNHNV and CDR2 YYDKDF (reference sequence). CDR3 length equals 14 residues. V was clipped by 5 bases and J by 4 bases; unmatched bases: 8. CDR3 sequence reads: CATSGGGSMYEQYF. In DNA, the CDR3 is TGTGCCACCAGCGGGGGAGGGAGTATGTACGAGCAGTACTTC.